This record looks at one TCR beta chain sequence and its context. Its antigen is not yet known. Per-nucleotide qualities are absent, and no much larger clonotype sits a single base away. The meaning of the sample's time point label: cycle 1 day 1 (C1D1), immediately before nivolumab initiation. All trial patients had relapsed after autologous stem cell transplantation, with cohorts A, B and C differing in prior brentuximab vedotin exposure. A total of under 70 patients with relapsed/refractory classical Hodgkin lymphoma made up the trial cohort, and each patient's best overall response was complete response, partial response or progressive disease. Single-agent nivolumab was administered to trial patients in the multi-cohort phase II CheckMate 205 trial. An independent review committee assessed best overall response by applying the 2007 International Working Group response criteria. PBMCs from the trial were collected at three points: immediately before nivolumab initiation (C1D1), and during therapy at cycle 2 day 1 and cycle 4 day 1. After peripheral blood was drawn into 8 mL Vacutainer Cell Preparation Tubes, PBMCs were isolated by centrifugation and then cryopreserved.

The data originate from a study of PD-1 blockade in classical Hodgkin lymphoma (dated by TCRdb to 2018 to 2021). About the investigation overall: Nivolumab dosing was 3 mg/kg intravenously every 2 weeks, continuing until either disease progression or unacceptable toxicity. To define a peripheral blood immune signature of response to PD-1 blockade in classical Hodgkin lymphoma, the study combined TCR beta sequencing with CyTOF. Broader findings and caveats from the paper: The study covered only a single clinical trial cohort, and the causes of the repertoire differences, possibly disease activity or prior therapy, were still not defined. Newly diagnosed patients were reported to have lower baseline TCR diversity than healthy donors, and relapsed/refractory patients were reported to have lower baseline TCR diversity still. CD4+ but not CD8+ TCR diversity rose significantly by C4D1 (p=0.0027 vs p=0.16), most apparent in complete responders (p=0.02). Lower diversity was seen in patients whose nivolumab began less than 1 year after ASCT, and these patients were left out of later analyses so that immune reconstitution would not confound the results. Among trial patients, those achieving complete response had baseline diversity similar to that of newly diagnosed patients, while diversity was significantly lower in partial responders and progressors.

The Qiagen DNeasy kit was used to extract genomic DNA from unsorted PBMCs and from the negatively selected CD4+ and CD8+ fractions. TCR beta CDR3 regions were subjected to amplification by immunoSEQ multiplex PCR with primers that anneal to V and J segments. Amplification bias was minimized using a synthetic immune receptor repertoire, and residual bias was removed computationally after sequencing. The original methods were these. Repertoire diversity was quantified as the Shannon entropy index using custom Python scripts. The unsorted, CD4+ and CD8+ repertoires were each analyzed separately, with the exception of combined analyses, where CD4+ and CD8+ sequences were merged in silico. Clonal expansion was defined as a frequency increase of at least 2-fold after treatment compared with C1D1, and clones undetected at baseline were assigned a pseudocount of 0.5. Singleton clones were defined as clones with 0 or 1 copy at C1D1, and non-singleton clones were defined as clones with 2 or more copies. Clones expanded in unsorted samples were labelled as CD4+, CD8+ or unknown by matching protein sequences in sorted samples from the same patient. Wilcoxon tests on paired samples were used to test diversity changes from C1D1 to C4D1. The clones in this table, taken by TCRdb from immuneACCESS, are in-frame only. Not every clone is retained; where verified, under half of the shortfall comes from an unresolved V gene, and the cause of the rest is unknown. V, J and clone size were drawn from that table, and D and trimming were deduced from the DNA. This sample lists tens of thousands of clones; roughly nine tenths were detected once. 9.7% of the sample goes to the ten largest clones.

Reading the germline V gene gives CDR1 MGHRA and CDR2 YSYEKL. Here V drops 3 bases and J drops 4 bases, and the junction holds 7 bases not matched to any gene. The CDR3 measures 15 amino acids from cysteine to phenylalanine. Of the read, only the CDR3 DNA is kept; its 45 bases are in frame from base 1. The origin of this receptor is a human donor with classical Hodgkin lymphoma. The specimen was peripheral blood mononuclear cells (PBMCs), collected at baseline. The rearranged chain carries TRBV4-1 and TRBJ2-7; a stretch of 9 junction bases matches TRBD2. The CDR3 protein is CASSHPGLAVYEQYF. The DNA sequence is given as TGCGCCAGCAGCCACCCGGGACTAGCAGTATACGAGCAGTACTTC.